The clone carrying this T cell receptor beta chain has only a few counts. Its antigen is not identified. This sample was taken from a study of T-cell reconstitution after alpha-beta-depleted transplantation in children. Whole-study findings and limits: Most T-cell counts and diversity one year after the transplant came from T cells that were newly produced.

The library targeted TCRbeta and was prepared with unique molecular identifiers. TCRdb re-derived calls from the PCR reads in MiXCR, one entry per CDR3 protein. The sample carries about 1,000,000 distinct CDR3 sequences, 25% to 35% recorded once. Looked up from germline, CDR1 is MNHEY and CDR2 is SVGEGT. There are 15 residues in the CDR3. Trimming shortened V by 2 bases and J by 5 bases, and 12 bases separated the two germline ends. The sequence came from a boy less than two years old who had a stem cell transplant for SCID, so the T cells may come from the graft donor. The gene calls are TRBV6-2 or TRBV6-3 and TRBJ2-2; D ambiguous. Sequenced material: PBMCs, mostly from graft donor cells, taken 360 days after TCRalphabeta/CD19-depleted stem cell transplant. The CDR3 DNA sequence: TGTGCCAGCAGTTACCTACCCAGAGCTACCGGGGAGCTGTTTTTT. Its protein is CASSYLPRATGELFF.